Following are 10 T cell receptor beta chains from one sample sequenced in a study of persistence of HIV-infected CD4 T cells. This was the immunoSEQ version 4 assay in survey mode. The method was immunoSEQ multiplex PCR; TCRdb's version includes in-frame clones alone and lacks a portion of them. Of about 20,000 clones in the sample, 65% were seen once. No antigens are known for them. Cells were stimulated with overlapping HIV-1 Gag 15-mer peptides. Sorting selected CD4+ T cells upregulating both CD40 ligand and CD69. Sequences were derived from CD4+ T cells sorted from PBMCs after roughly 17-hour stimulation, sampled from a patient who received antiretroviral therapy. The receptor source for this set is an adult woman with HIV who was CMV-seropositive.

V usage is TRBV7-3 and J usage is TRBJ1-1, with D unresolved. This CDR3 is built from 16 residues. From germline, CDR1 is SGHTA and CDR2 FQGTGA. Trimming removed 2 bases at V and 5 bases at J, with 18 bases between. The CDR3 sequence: CASSLVGIGSGTEAFF. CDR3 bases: TGTGCCAGCAGCTTAGTTGGAATTGGTTCGGGGACTGAAGCTTTCTTT.

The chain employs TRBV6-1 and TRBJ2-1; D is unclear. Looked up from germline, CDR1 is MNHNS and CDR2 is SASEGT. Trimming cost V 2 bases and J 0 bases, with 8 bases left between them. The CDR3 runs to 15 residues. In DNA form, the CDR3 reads TGTGCCAGCAGTGAAAGGTGGAGCTCCTACAATGAGCAGTTCTTC. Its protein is CASSERWSSYNEQFF.

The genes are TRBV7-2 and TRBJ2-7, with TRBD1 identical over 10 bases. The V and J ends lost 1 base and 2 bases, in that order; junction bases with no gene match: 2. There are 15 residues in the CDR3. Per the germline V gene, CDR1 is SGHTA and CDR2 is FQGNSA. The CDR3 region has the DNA TGTGCCAGCAGCTTAGGGGGACAGGGGACCTACGAGCAGTACGTC. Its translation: CASSLGGQGTYEQYV.

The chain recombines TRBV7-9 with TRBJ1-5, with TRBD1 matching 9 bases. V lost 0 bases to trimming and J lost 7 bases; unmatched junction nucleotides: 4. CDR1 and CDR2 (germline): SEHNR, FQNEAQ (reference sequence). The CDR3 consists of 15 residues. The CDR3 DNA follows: TGTGCCAGCAGCTTAGCTGGACAGGGGAGCCAGCCCCAGCATTTT. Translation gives CASSLAGQGSQPQHF. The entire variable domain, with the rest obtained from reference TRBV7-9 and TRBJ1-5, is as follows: DTGVSQNPRHKITKRGQNVTFRCDPISEHNRLYWYRQTLGQGPEFLTYFQNEAQLEKSRLLSDRFSAERPKGSFSTLEIQRTEQGDSAMYLCASSLAGQGSQPQHFGDGTRLSIL.

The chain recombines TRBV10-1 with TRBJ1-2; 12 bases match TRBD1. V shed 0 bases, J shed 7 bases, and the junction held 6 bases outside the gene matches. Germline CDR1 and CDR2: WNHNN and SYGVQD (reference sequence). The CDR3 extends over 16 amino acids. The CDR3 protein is CASSESAGQGAGGYTF. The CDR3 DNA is TGCGCCAGCAGTGAGTCGGCGGGACAGGGGGCTGGTGGCTACACCTTC.

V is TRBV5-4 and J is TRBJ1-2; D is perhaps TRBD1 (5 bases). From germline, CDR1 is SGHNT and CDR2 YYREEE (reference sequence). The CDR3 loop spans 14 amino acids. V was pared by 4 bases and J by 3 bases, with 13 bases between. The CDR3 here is CASSGKQEYYGYTF. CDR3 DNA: TGTGCCAGCAGCGGGAAACAGGAATACTATGGCTACACCTTC.

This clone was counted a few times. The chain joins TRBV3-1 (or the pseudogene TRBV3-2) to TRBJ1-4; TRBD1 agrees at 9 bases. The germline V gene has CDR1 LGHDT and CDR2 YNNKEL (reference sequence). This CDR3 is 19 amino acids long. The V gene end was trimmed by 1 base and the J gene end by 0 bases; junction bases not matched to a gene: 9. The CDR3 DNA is TGTGCCAGCAGCCAAGCCCGGGACAGGGAGGGAGCAACTAATGAAAAACTGTTTTTT. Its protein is CASSQARDREGATNEKLFF.

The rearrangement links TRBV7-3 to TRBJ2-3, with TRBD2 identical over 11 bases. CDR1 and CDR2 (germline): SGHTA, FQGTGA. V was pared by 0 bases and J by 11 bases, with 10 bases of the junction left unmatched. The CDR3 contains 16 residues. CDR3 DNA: TGTGCCAGCAGCTTAACCGGGTCGGCTAGCGGGGGGCTGCAGTATTTT. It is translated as CASSLTGSASGGLQYF.

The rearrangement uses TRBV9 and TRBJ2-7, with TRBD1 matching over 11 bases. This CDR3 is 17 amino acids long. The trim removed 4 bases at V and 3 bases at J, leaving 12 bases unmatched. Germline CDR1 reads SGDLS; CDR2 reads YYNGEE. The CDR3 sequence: CASSPHGGGQGDYEQYF. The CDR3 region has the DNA TGTGCCAGCAGCCCCCACGGGGGGGGACAGGGGGACTACGAGCAGTACTTC.

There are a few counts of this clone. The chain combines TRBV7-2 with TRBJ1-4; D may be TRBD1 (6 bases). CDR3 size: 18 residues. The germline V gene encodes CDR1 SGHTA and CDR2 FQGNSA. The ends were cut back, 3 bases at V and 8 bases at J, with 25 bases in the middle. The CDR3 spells CASSFALTGTVVGEKLFF. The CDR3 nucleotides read TGTGCCAGCAGCTTCGCTCTAACAGGGACGGTTGTGGGGGAAAAACTGTTTTTT.